This TCR beta chain comes out of a study of cytomegalovirus exposure and HLA in healthy donors. Study details: A data release that came early held 80 million or so unique TCRs from HLA-typed donors. General study points: HLA allele associations emerged for 15,000 to 20,000 TCR beta sequences in a later analysis, at 0.05 false discovery rate. By a later analysis, the bulk of CMV-associated TCR beta chains appeared HLA-restricted.

Comments on this clone: Its antigen remains unidentified.

Primers: 60 Vbeta forward and 13 Jbeta reverse. Produced via immunoSEQ multiplex PCR; TCRdb's table is partial and in-frame only. The profile shows 50,000 to 70,000 clones, roughly 75% of them singletons. Donors were nominally healthy when sampled, though unrecorded immune exposures were likely. The specimen sequenced was PBMCs. The clonotype comes from a young man in good health and CMV-seropositive.

CDR3 in amino acids: CASSAGTSYEQYF. For the CDR3, the DNA is TGTGCCAGCAGTGCCGGGACTAGCTACGAGCAGTACTTC. The genes are TRBV6-1 and TRBJ2-7; 8 bases are shared with TRBD2. This CDR3 contains 13 residues. CDR1 and CDR2 from the germline V gene are MNHNS and SASEGT. V shed 4 bases, J shed 3 bases, and the junction held 2 bases outside the gene matches.